This T cell receptor (beta chain) originates from a study of blood T cell repertoires in COVID-19. V was clipped by 6 bases and J by 6 bases, with 14 bases between them. Germline V gene data show CDR1 as KGHSH and CDR2 as LQKENI. The CDR3 totals 13 residues. Original analysis: Reference gene primer amplification gave nucleated cell count estimates. TCRdb keeps only in-frame clones here, not all; method: immunoSEQ multiplex PCR. V and J calls and clone size are given by that table; D and trimming were obtained from the DNA. The sample lists approximately 11,000 clones; approximately 87% were seen once.

The sample taken for sequencing was peripheral blood. The chain employs TRBV18 and TRBJ1-1; D unresolved. The sequence derives from a human donor in a cohort sampled during active COVID-19. CDR3 sequence (DNA): TGTGCCAGCTCTCCAAATTCGGGTTCTGAAGCTTTCTTT. Translating gives CASSPNSGSEAFF.